The 25 T cell receptor beta chains presented below share a single source sample, sequenced in a study of OX40 agonist ivuxolimab in advanced cancers. TCRdb's copy holds only in-frame clones and misses some; the assay was immunoSEQ multiplex PCR. The sample lists about 73,000 clones; 80% to 95% were seen once. Sequencing used CD4+ or CD8+ T cells sorted from blood, obtained in a trial of the OX40 agonist ivuxolimab. The source is an adult with an advanced solid tumor such as melanoma, head and neck, liver or kidney cancer.

This rearrangement joins TRBV6-6 to TRBJ1-4, with a weak D call TRBD1 (6 bases). Germline CDR1 and CDR2: MNHNY and SVGAGI (reference sequence). V was shortened by 5 bases and J by 0 bases, with 10 bases between the two germline ends. The CDR3 has 15 amino acids. CDR3 region: CASSPGQSTNEKLFF. The CDR3 nucleotides are TGTGCCAGCAGTCCCGGACAGTCAACTAATGAAAAACTGTTTTTT.

This clone was seen a single time. The genes are TRBV28 and TRBJ2-1, with D possibly matching TRBD1 (6 bases). The CDR3 sequence is 12 residues long. The V and J ends lost 11 bases and 5 bases respectively, with 13 bases between them. Germline V CDR1 and CDR2: MDHEN, SYDVKM. CDR3 coding DNA: TGTGCCGTCACCCAGGGGAACAATGAGCAGTTCTTC. This encodes CAVTQGNNEQFF.

The sample holds one count of this clone. This sequence joins TRBV27 and TRBJ2-7, with TRBD2 matching 12 bases. The V gene end was trimmed by 2 bases and the J gene end by 9 bases; junction bases not matched to a gene: 11. CDR3 length: 16 residues. Germline V CDR1 and CDR2: MNHEY, SMNVEV (reference sequence). Here the CDR3 reads CASSLVGTSGSRGQYF. DNA of the CDR3: TGTGCCAGCAGTTTAGTGGGGACTAGCGGGTCCAGAGGGCAGTACTTC.

This clone was observed a few times. This chain connects TRBV7-9 to TRBJ2-1; D is possibly TRBD2 (9 bases). V lost 6 bases and J 7 bases, leaving 22 bases between the germline ends. The CDR3 contains 16 residues. CDR1 SEHNR and CDR2 FQNEAQ come from the germline V gene (reference sequence). The CDR3 here is CASSQGASGIRNEQFF. The CDR3 region has the DNA TGTGCCAGCAGTCAGGGGGCTAGCGGGATCAGGAATGAGCAGTTCTTC.

The chain uses TRBV25-1 and TRBJ2-3; no definite D call. The CDR3 covers 16 residues. Germline CDR1 MGHDK, CDR2 SYGVNS. V lost 1 base, J lost 3 bases, and 14 bases lay in between. As DNA, the CDR3 is TGTGCCAGCAGTGAATTTATGGGCGCCCGGACAGATACGCAGTATTTT. As protein: CASSEFMGARTDTQYF.

The V call is TRBV29-1, the J call TRBJ2-1; TRBD2 matches 7 bases. Per the germline V gene, CDR1 is SQVTM and CDR2 is ANQGSEA. The CDR3 has 12 residues. The J segment lost 9 bases and the V segment lost 4 bases, leaving 6 bases of the junction unmatched. The CDR3 nucleotides are TGCAGCGTTGGTTCCGGGAGGAGTGAGCAGTTCTTC. It specifies CSVGSGRSEQFF.

The chain links TRBV30 to TRBJ2-3, with 10 bases aligning to TRBD2. Germline CDR1 reads GTSNPN; CDR2 reads SVGIG (reference sequence). With V trimmed by 1 base and J by 7 bases, 8 bases remained unmatched. This CDR3 contains 15 residues. CDR3 in DNA: TGTGCCTGGAGTGCCCCGTCTAGCGGGAGATATACGCAGTATTTT. Encoded protein: CAWSAPSSGRYTQYF.

This chain uses TRBV10-3 with TRBJ2-1, with D unresolved. This CDR3 has 15 amino acids. V was clipped by 0 bases and J by 0 bases, with 6 bases between them. Germline CDR1 is ENHRY and CDR2 is SYGVKD. CDR3 residues: CAISESISSYNEQFF. The CDR3 DNA sequence: TGTGCCATCAGTGAGTCTATCAGCTCCTACAATGAGCAGTTCTTC.

There are a few counts of this clone. The V and J genes are TRBV4-1 and TRBJ1-4; D not certain. V lost 1 base, J lost 7 bases, and 13 bases lay in between. Germline lookup yields CDR1 MGHRA and CDR2 YSYEKL. This CDR3 comprises 15 residues. CDR3 sequence (DNA): TGCGCCAGCAGCCAAGTCGGATGGATGGGTGAAAAACTGTTTTTT. Its protein product is CASSQVGWMGEKLFF.

The chain links TRBV7-3 to TRBJ2-3; D is ambiguous. Trimming took off 3 bases at V and 2 bases at J, with 6 bases between the two ends. The CDR3 is 13 amino acids. Germline CDR1 reads SGHTA; CDR2 reads FQGTGA. CDR3 in amino acids: CASSLTYTDTQYF. Written as DNA, the CDR3 is TGTGCCAGCAGCTTGACCTACACAGATACGCAGTATTTT.

The V and J genes are TRBV7-3 and TRBJ2-2; D ambiguous. V shed 5 bases and J shed 2 bases, with 0 bases lying between them. CDR1 and CDR2 (germline): SGHTA, FQGTGA. CDR3 length equals 11 residues. The CDR3 region has the DNA TGTGCCAGCAGCAACACCGGGGAGCTGTTTTTT. This codes for CASSNTGELFF.

This clone appeared a single time. The J gene is TRBJ1-1, the V gene TRBV28, with D maybe TRBD1 (5 bases). CDR1 and CDR2 from the germline V gene are MDHEN and SYDVKM. The CDR3 totals 14 residues. Trimming cost V 10 bases and J 2 bases, with 17 bases left between them. The CDR3 DNA is TGTGCCAACAGGCCGGCCGAGGGAAACACTGAAGCTTTCTTT. This codes for CANRPAEGNTEAFF. The complete variable domain, with remaining parts taken from reference TRBV28 and TRBJ1-1, reads DVKVTQSSRYLVKRTGEKVFLECVQDMDHENMFWYRQDPGLGLRLIYFSYDVKMKEKGDIPEGYSVSREKKERFSLILESASTNQTSMYLCANRPAEGNTEAFFGQGTRLTVV.

The genes are TRBV11-2 and TRBJ2-7, with D perhaps TRBD1 (6 bases). This CDR3 has 13 amino acids. V was cut by 1 base and J by 5 bases, with 9 bases left in between. Looked up from germline, CDR1 is SGHAT and CDR2 is FQNNGV. The CDR3 loop is CASSLAGTHEQYF. CDR3 in DNA: TGTGCCAGCAGCTTAGCCGGGACACACGAGCAGTACTTC.

The rearrangement links TRBV7-2 to TRBJ2-7; no definite D call. Germline V CDR1 and CDR2: SGHTA, FQGNSA. The CDR3 consists of 14 residues. Between the trimmed V and J ends, which lost 5 bases and 5 bases, there was a span of 16 bases. CDR3 bases: TGTGCCAGCAGCCCCATGACAATGAGCGACGAGCAGTACTTC. Residues: CASSPMTMSDEQYF.

The gene calls are TRBV6-1 and TRBJ1-2, with 8 bases lining up with TRBD1. The CDR3 loop spans 13 amino acids. V trimming: 3 bases; J trimming: 13 bases; junction bases outside the gene matches: 10. Germline assignment: CDR1 MNHNS and CDR2 SASEGT. CDR3 amino acids: CASSDRDRGLATF. The CDR3 DNA sequence: TGTGCCAGCAGTGATCGTGACAGGGGCCTCGCCACCTTC.

The chain joins TRBV7-2 to TRBJ2-1; D not resolved. Trimming took 1 base from V and 5 from J, leaving 9 bases between them. Germline V gene sequence: CDR1 SGHTA, CDR2 FQGNSA. The CDR3 sequence is 14 residues long. The CDR3 region is CASSLVVPNNEQFF. As DNA, the CDR3 is TGTGCCAGCAGCTTAGTAGTTCCCAACAATGAGCAGTTCTTC.

The chain joins TRBV19 to TRBJ2-4; TRBD2 might be the D (5 bases). Germline CDR1 and CDR2: LNHDA and SQIVND (reference sequence). Trimming took off 3 bases at V and 6 bases at J, with 9 bases between the two ends. There are 13 residues in the CDR3. The CDR3 region is CASSIRGANIQYF. The CDR3 DNA follows: TGTGCCAGTAGTATTCGGGGAGCAAACATTCAGTACTTC.

The chain employs TRBV19 and TRBJ1-2, with a possible D match to TRBD1 (6 bases). The CDR3 runs 14 residues. V was pared by 2 bases and J by 5 bases, with 12 bases between. Germline V lookup: CDR1 LNHDA, CDR2 SQIVND (reference sequence). CDR3 loop: CASSILGTLYGYTF. As DNA, the CDR3 is TGTGCCAGTAGTATATTGGGGACATTGTATGGCTACACCTTC.

The chain uses TRBV6-1 and TRBJ2-1; no reliable D call. The V gene's germline CDR1 is MNHNS and CDR2 SASEGT. Trimming took off 4 bases at V and 6 bases at J, with 7 bases between the two ends. The CDR3 has 12 amino acids. The CDR3 DNA reads TGTGCCAGCAGTGCCGCCAGCAATGAGCAGTTCTTC. This codes for CASSAASNEQFF.

This rearrangement joins TRBV6-6 to TRBJ1-1; 7 nucleotides match TRBD1. CDR1 MNHNY and CDR2 SVGAGI come from the germline V gene (reference sequence). This CDR3 contains 13 residues. V gave up 6 bases and J gave up 7 bases; unmatched junction bases: 8. In nucleotides, the CDR3 is TGTGCCAGCAGGTCAGGGGGTCTTGTTGAAGCTTTCTTT. Translation: CASRSGGLVEAFF.

This clone was counted only a few times. The chain uses TRBV13 and TRBJ2-7, with no clear D. The length of the CDR3 is 14 residues. Trimming cost V 0 bases and J 2 bases, with 8 bases left between them. The germline gives CDR1 PRHDT, CDR2 FYEKMQ (reference sequence). The CDR3 is CASSLGARTYEQYF. CDR3 DNA: TGTGCCAGCAGCTTAGGAGCTAGAACCTACGAGCAGTACTTC.

The genes are TRBV5-1 and TRBJ2-1, with D unclear. Germline assignment: CDR1 SGHRS and CDR2 YFSETQ. V was shortened by 1 base and J by 5 bases, with 7 bases between the two germline ends. The CDR3 contains 13 residues. The CDR3 is CASSLTPDNEQFF. For the CDR3, the DNA is TGCGCCAGCAGCTTGACCCCAGACAATGAGCAGTTCTTC.

The CDR3 region is CASSLVGVSGANVLTF. The CDR3, as DNA: TGCGCCAGCAGCTTGGTAGGAGTCTCTGGGGCCAACGTCCTGACTTTC. The chain employs TRBV5-1 and TRBJ2-6; D is ambiguous. Trimming took 0 bases from V and 0 from J, leaving 7 bases between them. The CDR3 consists of 16 residues. Germline CDR1 and CDR2: SGHRS and YFSETQ.

The J gene is TRBJ2-1, the V gene TRBV5-4; D is possibly TRBD2 (6 bases). CDR1 is SGHNT and CDR2 is YYREEE in the germline V gene (reference sequence). This CDR3 contains 17 residues. Trimming took off 1 base at V and 7 bases at J, with 21 bases between the two ends. CDR3 region: CASSLNRLSDAGNEQFF. The CDR3 nucleotides read TGTGCCAGCAGCTTGAATCGTCTTAGCGATGCGGGGAATGAGCAGTTCTTC.

The chain has TRBV4-1 and TRBJ1-2; no firm D call. The ends were cut back, 0 bases at V and 3 bases at J, with 17 bases in the middle. The germline CDR1 and CDR2 sequences are MGHRA and YSYEKL. The CDR3 runs 17 residues. The CDR3, as DNA: TGCGCCAGCAGCCAAGATAACGAACAACCGTGGCACTATGGCTACACCTTC. Its translation is CASSQDNEQPWHYGYTF.